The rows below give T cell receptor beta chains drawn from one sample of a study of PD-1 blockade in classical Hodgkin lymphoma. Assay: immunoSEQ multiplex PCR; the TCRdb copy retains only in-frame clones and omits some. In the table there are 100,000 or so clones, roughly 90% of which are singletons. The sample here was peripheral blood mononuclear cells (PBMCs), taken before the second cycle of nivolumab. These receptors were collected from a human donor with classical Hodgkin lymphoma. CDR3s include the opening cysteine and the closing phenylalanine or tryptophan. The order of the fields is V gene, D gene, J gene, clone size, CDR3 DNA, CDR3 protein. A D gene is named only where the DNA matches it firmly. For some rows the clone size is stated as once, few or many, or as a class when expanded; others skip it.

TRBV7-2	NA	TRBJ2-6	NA	TGTGCCAGCAGCTTAGGCTGGGTTACAGGGGCCAACGTCCTGACTTTC	CASSLGWVTGANVLTF
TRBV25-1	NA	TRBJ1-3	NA	TGTGCCAGCAGTGAGATTAACGTTTTTGGAAACACCATATATTTT	CASSEINVFGNTIYF
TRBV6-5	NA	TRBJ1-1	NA	TGTGCCAGCAGTTACTTAGGACCCCTGAACACTGAAGCTTTCTTT	CASSYLGPLNTEAFF
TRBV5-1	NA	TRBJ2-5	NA	TGCGCCAGCAGCTTGAGTAGTCTCCGGGGAGAGACCCAGTACTTC	CASSLSSLRGETQYF
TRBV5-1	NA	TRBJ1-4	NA	TGCGCCAGCAGCTTGGATTGGGGGTCTAATGAAAAACTGTTTTTT	CASSLDWGSNEKLFF
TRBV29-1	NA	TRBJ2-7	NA	TGCAGCGTTGCACAGGTTCGGGAGCAGTACTTC	CSVAQVREQYF
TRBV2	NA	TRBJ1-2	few	TGTGCCAGCAGGCTCCGGGACTCCAGCAACTATGGCTACACCTTC	CASRLRDSSNYGYTF
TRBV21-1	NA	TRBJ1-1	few	TGTGCCAGCAGCAAAGCAGGGACATTCACTGAAGCTTTCTTT	CASSKAGTFTEAFF
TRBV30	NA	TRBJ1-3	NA	TGTGCCTGGAGGGCGGACCGCGGTTACGCCATATATTTT	CAWRADRGYAIYF
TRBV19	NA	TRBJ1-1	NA	TGTGCCAGTAGTATAGGGTGGAACACTGAAGCTTTCTTT	CASSIGWNTEAFF
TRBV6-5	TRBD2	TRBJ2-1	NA	TGTGCCAGCAGCCGTGGGACTAGCGGGGGCAATGAGCAGTTCTTC	CASSRGTSGGNEQFF
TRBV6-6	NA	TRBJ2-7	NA	TGTGCCAGCAGCCGGACAGCCTACGAGCAGTACTTC	CASSRTAYEQYF
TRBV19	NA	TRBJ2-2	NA	TGTGCCAGTAGCCCAAGGGGACCGCCTTACACCGGGGAGCTGTTTTTT	CASSPRGPPYTGELFF
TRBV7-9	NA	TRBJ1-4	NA	TGTGCCAGCGAGGGGGTTCGGGAAAAACTGTTTTTT	CASEGVREKLFF
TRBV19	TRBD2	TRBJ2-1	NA	TGTGCCAGTAGTATGTCTAGCGGGGGGGTTTACAATGAGCAGTTCTTC	CASSMSSGGVYNEQFF
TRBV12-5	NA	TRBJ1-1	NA	TGTGCTAGTGGTTATGGACCGTCGAACACTGAAGCTTTCTTT	CASGYGPSNTEAFF
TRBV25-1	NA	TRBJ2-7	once	TGTGCCAGCAGTGCGTTAAATAGCGAGCAGTACTTC	CASSALNSEQYF
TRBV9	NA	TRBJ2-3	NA	TGTGCCAGCAGCGGGACTCCGCCCACAGATACGCAGTATTTT	CASSGTPPTDTQYF
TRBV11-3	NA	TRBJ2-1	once	TGTGCCAGCAGCTCACTCTACAATGAGCAGTTCTTC	CASSSLYNEQFF
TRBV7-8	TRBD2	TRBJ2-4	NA	TGTGCCAGCAGCTCTAGCGGGGGGGCTTGGATCCACATTCAGTACTTC	CASSSSGGAWIHIQYF
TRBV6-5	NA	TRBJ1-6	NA	TGTGCCAGCAGTCGCAGGGGATTAGTTTCACCCCTCCACTTT	CASSRRGLVSPLHF
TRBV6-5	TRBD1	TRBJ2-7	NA	TGTGCCAGCAGTTACTCGGCAGGGGGTAACGAGCAGTACTTC	CASSYSAGGNEQYF
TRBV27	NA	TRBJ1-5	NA	TGTGCCAGCAGTTTGCAAGGACAGCCCCAGCATTTT	CASSLQGQPQHF
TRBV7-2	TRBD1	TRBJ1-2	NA	TGTGCCAGCAGCCCGCAGACAGGGGCGAGTATCCTGTATGGCTACACCTTC	CASSPQTGASILYGYTF
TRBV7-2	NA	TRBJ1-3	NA	TGTGCCAGCAGCTTAGCCCAAGCGGGAAACACCATATATTTT	CASSLAQAGNTIYF
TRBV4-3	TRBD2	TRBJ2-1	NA	TGCGCCAGCAGCCAGCCAGGACTAGCGGGGTTCAATGAGCAGTTCTTC	CASSQPGLAGFNEQFF
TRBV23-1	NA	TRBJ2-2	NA	TGCGCCAGCAGTCAACAGGGACTTACGAACACCGGGGAGCTGTTTTTT	CASSQQGLTNTGELFF
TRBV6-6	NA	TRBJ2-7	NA	TGTGCCAGCAGTTACGGACAGTTCTACGAGCAGTACTTC	CASSYGQFYEQYF
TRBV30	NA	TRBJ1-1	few	TGTGCCTGGAGTGTACCCAGGGCAGCTTTCTTT	CAWSVPRAAFF